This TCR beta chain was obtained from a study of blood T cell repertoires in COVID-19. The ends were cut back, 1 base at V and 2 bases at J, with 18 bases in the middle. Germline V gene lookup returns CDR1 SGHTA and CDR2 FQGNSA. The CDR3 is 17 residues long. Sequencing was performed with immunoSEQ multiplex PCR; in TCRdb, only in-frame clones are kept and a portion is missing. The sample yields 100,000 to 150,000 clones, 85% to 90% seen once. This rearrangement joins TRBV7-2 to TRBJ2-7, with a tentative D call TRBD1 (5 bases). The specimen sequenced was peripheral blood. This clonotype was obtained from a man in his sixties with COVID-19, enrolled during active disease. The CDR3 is CASSLEVSRTYPYEQYF. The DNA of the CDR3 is TGTGCCAGCAGCTTAGAGGTATCACGGACATATCCCTACGAGCAGTACTTC.